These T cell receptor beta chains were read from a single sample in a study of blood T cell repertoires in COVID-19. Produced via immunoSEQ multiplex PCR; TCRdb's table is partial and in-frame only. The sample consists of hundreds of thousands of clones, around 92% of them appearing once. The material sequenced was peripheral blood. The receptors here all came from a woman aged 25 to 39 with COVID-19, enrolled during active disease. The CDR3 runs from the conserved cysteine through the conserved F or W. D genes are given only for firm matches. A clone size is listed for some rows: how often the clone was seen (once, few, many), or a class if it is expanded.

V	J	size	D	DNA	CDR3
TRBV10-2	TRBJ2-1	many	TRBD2	TGCGCCAGCAGTGAGTCTTATCTAGCGGGAGGGGGCTACAATGAGCAGTTCTTC	CASSESYLAGGGYNEQFF
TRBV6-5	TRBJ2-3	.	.	TGTGCCAGCAGTACATCACATCCGACAGATACGCAGTATTTT	CASSTSHPTDTQYF
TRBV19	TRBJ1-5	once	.	TGTGCCAGTAGTATTAATCCAGGGATACGGAATCAGCCCCAGCATTTT	CASSINPGIRNQPQHF
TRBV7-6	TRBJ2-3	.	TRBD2	TGTGCCAGCAGCTTGGCCGGGACTAGCTTCCCAGATACGCAGTATTTT	CASSLAGTSFPDTQYF
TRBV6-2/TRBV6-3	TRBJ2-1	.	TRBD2	TGTGCCAGCAGTTTTGGACTAGCGGGAGGGGTCCATGAGCAGTTCTTC	CASSFGLAGGVHEQFF
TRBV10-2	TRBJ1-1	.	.	TGCGCCAGCAGTGAGTCGGGGGGGAACACTGAAGCTTTCTTT	CASSESGGNTEAFF
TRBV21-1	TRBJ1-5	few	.	TGTGCCAGCAGCATCATGGGCAGGGGCGATCAGCCCCAGCATTTT	CASSIMGRGDQPQHF
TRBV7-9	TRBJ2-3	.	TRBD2	TGTGCCGCGCTAGCGGGGGCCTCGAATACGCAGTATTTT	CAALAGASNTQYF
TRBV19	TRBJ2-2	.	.	TGTGCCAGTACCCTCCTCTTTGCGGGTGAATCCGGGGAGCTGTTTTTT	CASTLLFAGESGELFF
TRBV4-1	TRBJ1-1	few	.	TGCGCCAGCAGCCAATTGGCAGGGGTAAACACTGAAGCTTTCTTT	CASSQLAGVNTEAFF
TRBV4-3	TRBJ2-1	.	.	TGCGCCAGCAGCCCCCGGGGCGGGGACGACAATGAGCAGTTCTTC	CASSPRGGDDNEQFF
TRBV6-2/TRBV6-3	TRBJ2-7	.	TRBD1	TGTGCCAGCAGTTCACTAAACTACCGGGACAGGGTGCAGTACTTC	CASSSLNYRDRVQYF
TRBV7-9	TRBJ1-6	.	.	TGTGCCAGCAGCTTGACTTCGCCGAATTCACCCCTCCACTTT	CASSLTSPNSPLHF
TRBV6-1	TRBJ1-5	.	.	TGTGCCAGCAGTGATTCTTGGCAGGGGCATCAGCCCCAGCATTTT	CASSDSWQGHQPQHF
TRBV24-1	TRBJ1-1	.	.	TGTGCCACCAGTGATACCACAGGAGACACTGAAGCTTTCTTT	CATSDTTGDTEAFF
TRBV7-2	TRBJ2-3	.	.	TGTGCCAGCAGCTTAACAGCGGATACAGATACGCAGTATTTT	CASSLTADTDTQYF
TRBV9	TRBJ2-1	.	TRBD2	TGTGCCAGCAGCGTAGATCCGGCGGGGGTGGACAATGAGCAGTTCTTC	CASSVDPAGVDNEQFF
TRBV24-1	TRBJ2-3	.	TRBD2	TGTGCCACCAGTGATTTGGGGGGGGCAGATACGCAGTATTTT	CATSDLGGADTQYF
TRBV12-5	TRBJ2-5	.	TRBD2	TGTGCTAGTGGTTTGGCGGCGGGCTGGGGACTACAAGAGACCCAGTACTTC	CASGLAAGWGLQETQYF
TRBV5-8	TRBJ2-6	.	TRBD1	TGTGCCAGCAGCCCCGGGGACAGGGGGCTTGGTGGGGCCAACGTCCTGACTTTC	CASSPGDRGLGGANVLTF
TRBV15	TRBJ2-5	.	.	TGTGCCACCAGCAGAGGAACAGGGCCGAACCAAGAGACCCAGTACTTC	CATSRGTGPNQETQYF
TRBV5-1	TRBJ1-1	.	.	TGCGCCAGCATCGGAGATGGGGCAGGGGTAGGCACTGAAGCTTTCTTT	CASIGDGAGVGTEAFF
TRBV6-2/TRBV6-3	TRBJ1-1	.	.	TGTGCCAGCAGTTATCGGGTCTTTCACACTGAAGCTTTCTTT	CASSYRVFHTEAFF
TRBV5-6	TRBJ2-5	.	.	TGTGCCAGCAGCTTGGCCAGACAAGAGACCCAGTACTTC	CASSLARQETQYF
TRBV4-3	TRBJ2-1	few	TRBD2	TGCGCCAGCAGCCAAGCCCTAGCGGGGAGCTCCTACAATGAGCAGTTCTTC	CASSQALAGSSYNEQFF
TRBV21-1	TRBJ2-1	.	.	TGTGCCAGCAACACGGGACAGGGTAGCTCCTACAATGAGCAGTTCTTC	CASNTGQGSSYNEQFF
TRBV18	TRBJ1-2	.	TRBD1	TGTGCCAGCTCACCACGGGGACAGGGCAACTATGGCTACACCTTC	CASSPRGQGNYGYTF
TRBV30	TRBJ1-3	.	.	TGTGCCTGGGCTACAGGGTTGGGAAACACCATATATTTT	CAWATGLGNTIYF
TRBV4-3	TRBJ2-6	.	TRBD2	TGCGCCAGCAGCCCCGAACTAGCGTTTGGGGCCAACGTCCTGACTTTC	CASSPELAFGANVLTF
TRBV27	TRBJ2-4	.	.	TGTGCCAGCAGTCCAAGAGGGCTAGCCAAAAACATTCAGTACTTC	CASSPRGLAKNIQYF
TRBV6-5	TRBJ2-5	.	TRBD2	TGTGCCAGCCCCCCCGGGACTAGCGGGGAGTCCCAGTACTTC	CASPPGTSGESQYF
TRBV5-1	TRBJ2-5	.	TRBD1	TGCGCCAGCAGCTCTACAGGGGCAGGAGAGACCCAGTACTTC	CASSSTGAGETQYF
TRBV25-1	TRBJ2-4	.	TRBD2	TGTGCCAGCAGCTTCGGGGGGACCCTAGCCAAAAACATTCAGTACTTC	CASSFGGTLAKNIQYF
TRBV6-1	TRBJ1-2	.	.	TGTGCCAGCAGTGAGGGCGATATGTGGGGCTACACCTTC	CASSEGDMWGYTF
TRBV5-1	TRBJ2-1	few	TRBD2	TGCGCCAGCAGCGCGACTAGCGGGTACCTCAATGAGCAGTTCTTC	CASSATSGYLNEQFF
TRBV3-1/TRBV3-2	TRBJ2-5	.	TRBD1	TGTGCCAGCAGCCAATGGCCCCCCGGGACAGCCCAAGAGACCCAGTACTTC	CASSQWPPGTAQETQYF
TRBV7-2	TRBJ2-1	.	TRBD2	TGTGCCAGCAGCTCCTTAGGGACTAGCGGGGGACTGTACAATGAGCAGTTCTTC	CASSSLGTSGGLYNEQFF
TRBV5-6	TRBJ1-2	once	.	TGTGCCAGCAGCAACACAGTAGGTCCCTATGGCTACACCTTC	CASSNTVGPYGYTF
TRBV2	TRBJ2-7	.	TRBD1	TGTGCCAGCAGGGACACAGGGGGAAGCGAGCAGTACTTC	CASRDTGGSEQYF
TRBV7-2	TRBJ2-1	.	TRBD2	TGTGCCAGCAGCTTAGATAGCGGGAGTTACAATGAGCAGTTCTTC	CASSLDSGSYNEQFF
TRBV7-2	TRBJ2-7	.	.	TGTGCCAGCAGCTTAGGCGTCGGTGACGAGCAGTACTTC	CASSLGVGDEQYF
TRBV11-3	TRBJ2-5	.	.	TGTGCCAGCAGCCGACAGAGTCAAGAGACCCAGTACTTC	CASSRQSQETQYF
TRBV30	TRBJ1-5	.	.	TGTGCCTGGAATTTCGGTATCAATCAGCCCCAGCATTTT	CAWNFGINQPQHF
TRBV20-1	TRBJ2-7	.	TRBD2	TGCAGTGCTAGTTGGGGGGGTTCCTACGAGCAGTACTTC	CSASWGGSYEQYF
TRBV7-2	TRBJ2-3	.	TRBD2	TGTGCCAGCAGGAGGGGACTAGCGGGACCCACAGATACGCAGTATTTT	CASRRGLAGPTDTQYF
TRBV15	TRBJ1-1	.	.	TGTGCCACCAGGGAGGGGAACACTGAAGCTTTCTTT	CATREGNTEAFF
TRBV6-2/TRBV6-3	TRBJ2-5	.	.	TGTGCCAGCAGTTACTCGTTCCGGGGGGCCAAGCAAGAGACCCAGTACTTC	CASSYSFRGAKQETQYF
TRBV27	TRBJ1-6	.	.	TGTGCCAGCAAACGCAGGTTACCCTATAATTCACCCCTCCACTTT	CASKRRLPYNSPLHF
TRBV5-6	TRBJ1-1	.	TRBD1	TGTGCCAGCAGCTTCACCGACAGGGCCGGCACTGAAGCTTTCTTT	CASSFTDRAGTEAFF
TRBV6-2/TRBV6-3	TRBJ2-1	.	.	TGTGCCAGCAGCGACGGGGGTCGTTCGGGGGATGAGCAGTTCTTC	CASSDGGRSGDEQFF
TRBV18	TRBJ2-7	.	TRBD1	TGTGCCAGCTCACACGGACAGGGGGCCTCCTACGAGCAGTACTTC	CASSHGQGASYEQYF
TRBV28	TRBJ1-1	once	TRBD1	TGTGCCAGCAGTCCAACTGGACAGGGGGCTTTGGACACTGAAGCTTTCTTT	CASSPTGQGALDTEAFF
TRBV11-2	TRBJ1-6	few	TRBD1	TGTGCCAGCAGCTTCGACAGGGGTTTTAATTCACCCCTCCACTTT	CASSFDRGFNSPLHF
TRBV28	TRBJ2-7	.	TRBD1	TGTGCCAGCAGTCCTGGACAGGGCTACGAGCAGTACTTC	CASSPGQGYEQYF
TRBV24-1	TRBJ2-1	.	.	TGTGCCACCAGTGGGCGGGTGGAAACCAATGAGCAGTTCTTC	CATSGRVETNEQFF
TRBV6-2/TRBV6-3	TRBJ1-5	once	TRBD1	TGTGCCAGCAGCCCTAGGACAGGGCCCAGCAATCAGCCCCAGCATTTT	CASSPRTGPSNQPQHF